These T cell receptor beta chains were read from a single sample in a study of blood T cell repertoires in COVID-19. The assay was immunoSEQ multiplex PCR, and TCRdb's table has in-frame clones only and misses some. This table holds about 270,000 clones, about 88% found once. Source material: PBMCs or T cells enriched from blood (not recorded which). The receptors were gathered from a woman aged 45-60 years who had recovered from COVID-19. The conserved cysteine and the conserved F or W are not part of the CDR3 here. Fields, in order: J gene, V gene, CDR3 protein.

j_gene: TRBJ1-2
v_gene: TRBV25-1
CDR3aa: ASSPRGVQYGYT

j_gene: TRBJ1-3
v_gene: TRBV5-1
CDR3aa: ASSPDTEGNTIY

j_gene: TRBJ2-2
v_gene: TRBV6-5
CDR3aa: AATGGGANTGELF

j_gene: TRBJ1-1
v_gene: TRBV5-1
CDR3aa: ASSALSGGMNTEAF

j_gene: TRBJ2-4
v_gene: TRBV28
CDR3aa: ASRPAGSGNIQY

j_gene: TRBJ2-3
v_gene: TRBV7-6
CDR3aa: ASSLQTVVTDTQY

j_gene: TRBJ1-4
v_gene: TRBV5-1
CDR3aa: ASSLTVGEKLF

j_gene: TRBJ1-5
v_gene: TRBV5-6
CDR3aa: ASSLGPSNQPQH

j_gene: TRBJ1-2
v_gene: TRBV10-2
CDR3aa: ASSSTGNGYT

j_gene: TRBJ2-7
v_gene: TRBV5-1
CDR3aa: ASSQGSIYEQY

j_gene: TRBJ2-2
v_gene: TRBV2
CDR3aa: ASRRDTNTGELF

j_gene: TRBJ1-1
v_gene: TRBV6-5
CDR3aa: ASSPLPPEAF

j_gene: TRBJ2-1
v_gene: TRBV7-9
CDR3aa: ASSAGSSYNEQF

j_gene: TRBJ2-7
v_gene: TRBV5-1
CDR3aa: ASSPLGGPYEQY

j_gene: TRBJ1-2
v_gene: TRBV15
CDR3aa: ATSRVPGQLNYGYT

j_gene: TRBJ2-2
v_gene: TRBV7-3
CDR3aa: ASSLQTSGNTGELF

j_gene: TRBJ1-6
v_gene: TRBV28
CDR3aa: ASRAPGQKVSPLH

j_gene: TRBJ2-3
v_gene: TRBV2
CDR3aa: ASSARDIMDTQY

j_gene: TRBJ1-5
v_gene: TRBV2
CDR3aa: ASSPRAGGNQPQH

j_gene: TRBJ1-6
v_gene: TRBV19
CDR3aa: ASSDRMYSPLH

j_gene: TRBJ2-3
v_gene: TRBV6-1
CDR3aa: ASSAISGTSTDTQY

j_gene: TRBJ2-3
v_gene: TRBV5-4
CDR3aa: ASSLGVRDIKDTQY

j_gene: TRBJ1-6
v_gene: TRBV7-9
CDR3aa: ASSFEIPNSPLH

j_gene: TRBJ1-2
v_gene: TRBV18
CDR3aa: ASSPGDRGLGYT

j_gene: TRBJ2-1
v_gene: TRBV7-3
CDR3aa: ASSLPGGGSIEQF